Below, 3 T cell receptor beta chains from the same sample are listed, as sequenced in a study of post-analysis software for immune sequencing data. The authors incorporated unique molecular identifiers into the TCR beta cDNA libraries. Via MiXCR, TCRdb re-called the PCR reads, giving one row per CDR3 protein. The sample lists under 200,000 distinct CDR3 sequences; about 34% were seen once. Sequenced here: blood, sampled after autologous hematopoietic stem cell transplantation. The receptor source for this set is a girl between 5 and 17 years old with multiple sclerosis.

The rearrangement joins TRBV5-1 to TRBJ2-7; D possibly uses TRBD1 or TRBD2 (5 bases each). The DNA end is a closer match to TRBJ2-4, so the J assignment may be wrong. The CDR3 runs to 14 residues. CDR1 is SGHRS, CDR2 YFSETQ, per germline. CDR3 region: CASSLGGPKNIQYF. The CDR3 coding sequence is TGCGCCAGCAGCTTGGGGGGACCTAAAAACATTCAGTACTTC.

This sequence joins TRBV20-1 and TRBJ2-1, with D tentatively TRBD1 or TRBD2 (5 bases each). V dropped 0 bases and J dropped 2 bases, with 11 bases sitting between them. Looked up from germline, CDR1 is DFQATT and CDR2 is SNEGSKA (reference sequence). CDR3 length equals 15 residues. CDR3 loop: CSARDRDQPYNEQFF. The CDR3 region has the DNA TGCAGTGCTAGAGACCGGGACCAACCCTACAATGAGCAGTTCTTC.

The chain uses TRBV5-8 and TRBJ2-3; perhaps D is TRBD1 or TRBD2 (6 bases each). The germline V gene encodes CDR1 SGHTS and CDR2 YDEGEE. This CDR3 has 16 residues. With 3 bases removed from V and 2 bases from J, the gap between germline ends came to 16 bases. CDR3 nucleotides: TGTGCCAGCAGCTGGGGGGCCAGCCGGATCACAGATACGCAGTATTTT. As protein: CASSWGASRITDTQYF.